The 13 T cell receptor beta chains listed next were all sequenced from one sample in a study of T cell repertoires in cytomegalovirus infection. TCRdb independently ran MiXCR on the reads; one entry per CDR3 protein. Seen here are 560,000 or so distinct CDR3 sequences, more than 15% observed once, and the top ten hold about 24%. Sequencing was performed on CD8+ T cells from PBMCs. These receptor sequences come from a human donor in good health (CMV status not recorded). Some clones in this sample may be carry-over from other donors' samples.

This clonotype was counted once. Here the CDR3 reads CASSPQRTASQETQYF. The CDR3 nucleotides are TGTGCCAGCAGCCCTCAGAGGACAGCCAGTCAAGAGACCCAGTACTTC. The J gene is TRBJ2-5, the V gene TRBV3-1; a possible D gene is TRBD1 (6 bases). V was clipped by 4 bases and J by 2 bases, with 17 bases between them. CDR1 LGHDT and CDR2 YNNKEL come from the germline V gene (reference sequence). This CDR3 has 16 amino acids.

The chain joins TRBV6-5 to TRBJ2-1; 9 nucleotides match TRBD1. V was pared by 7 bases and J by 7 bases, with 2 bases of the junction left unmatched. Germline CDR1 MNHEY, CDR2 SVGAGI. The CDR3 has 12 residues. The CDR3 sequence: CASNDRGNEQFF. The CDR3 bases are TGTGCCAGCAACGACAGGGGGAATGAGCAGTTCTTC.

The rearrangement uses TRBV20-1 and TRBJ2-1; 13 bases agree with TRBD2. Germline trimming cut 3 bases from V and 0 bases from J; bases unmatched to any gene: 8. The CDR3 runs to 18 residues. From germline, CDR1 is DFQATT and CDR2 SNEGSKA (reference sequence). CDR3: CSARGLAGTVSSYNEQFF. Written as DNA, the CDR3 is TGCAGTGCTAGGGGACTAGCGGGGACCGTTAGCTCCTACAATGAGCAGTTCTTC.

This clonotype was counted a few times. The chain uses TRBV6-1 and TRBJ2-3; 10 positions match TRBD1. Germline assignment: CDR1 MNHNS and CDR2 SASEGT. V shed 2 bases, J shed 2 bases, and the junction held 4 bases outside the gene matches. This CDR3 comprises 16 residues. CDR3 nucleotides: TGTGCCAGCAGTGAAAAGGGACAGGGGAACACAGATACGCAGTATTTT. Residues: CASSEKGQGNTDTQYF.

This clonotype was counted many times. This chain connects TRBV7-8 to TRBJ2-1, with D hard to call. The germline gives CDR1 SGHVS, CDR2 FQNEAQ. V was trimmed by 1 base and J by 5 bases, leaving 3 bases between them. The CDR3 consists of 12 residues. The CDR3 loop is CASSLVNNEQFF. The CDR3 DNA sequence: TGTGCCAGCAGCTTAGTCAACAATGAGCAGTTCTTC. The full variable domain, rest sourced from reference TRBV7-8 and TRBJ2-1, is GAGVSQSPRYKVAKRGQDVALRCDPISGHVSLFWYQQALGQGPEFLTYFQNEAQLDKSGLPSDRFFAERPEGSVSTLKIQRTQQEDSAVYLCASSLVNNEQFFGPGTRLTVL.

The CDR3 nucleotides read TGTGCCAGCAGCTTAGTGGGAGAGAGTTCCTACAATGAGCAGTTCTTC. This gives the protein CASSLVGESSYNEQFF. The rearrangement links TRBV7-3 to TRBJ2-1, with D maybe TRBD2 (5 bases). CDR1 is SGHTA and CDR2 is FQGTGA in the germline V gene. Trimming left V 2 bases short and J 1 base short, with 12 bases between. The CDR3 spans 16 residues.

Concerning this clonotype itself: With a much larger clone just one base away, this may be a read error. This chain uses TRBV6-2 or TRBV6-3 with TRBJ2-1; TRBD1 is a possible D gene (5 bases). The CDR3 has 12 residues. Germline CDR1 and CDR2: MNHEY and SVGEGT. The chain's CDR3 is CASGAGYTEQFF. The CDR3 DNA sequence: TGTGCCAGCGGGGCTGGCTACACTGAGCAGTTCTTC.

The genes are TRBV5-1 and TRBJ1-2; 8 bases are shared with TRBD1. Trimming removed 1 base from V and 6 bases from J; junction bases left unmatched: 8. The CDR3 length is 15 residues. Looked up from germline, CDR1 is SGHRS and CDR2 is YFSETQ. In nucleotides, the CDR3 is TGCGCCAGCAGCTTGTATTCGACAGGGGTGCATGGCTACACCTTC. Translation: CASSLYSTGVHGYTF.

The CDR3 DNA reads as TGCGCCAGCAGTGAGCTTGGACAAAATAATGAAAAACTGTTTTTT. Its translation: CASSELGQNNEKLFF. V and J are TRBV10-2 and TRBJ1-4; D might be TRBD1 (5 bases). Germline CDR1 and CDR2: WSHSY and SAAADI. The CDR3 runs to 15 residues. V was clipped by 2 bases and J by 4 bases, with 11 bases between them.

The chain combines TRBV15 with TRBJ2-7; unclear D gene. The germline V gene has CDR1 LNHNV and CDR2 YYDKDF (reference sequence). V lost 0 bases, J lost 9 bases, and 18 bases lay in between. The CDR3 runs 15 residues. The CDR3 protein is CATSREVEQPLGQYF. The CDR3 bases are TGTGCCACCAGCAGAGAAGTAGAACAGCCCCTCGGGCAGTACTTC.

This clonotype has at least ten counts. The chain links TRBV7-3 to TRBJ2-7; D might be TRBD2 (6 bases). The CDR3 is 14 amino acids. V was shortened by 5 bases and J by 2 bases, with 13 bases between the two germline ends. Germline V gene data show CDR1 as SGHTA and CDR2 as FQGTGA. The CDR3 spells CASSPRDGTYEQYF. In DNA, the CDR3 is TGTGCCAGCAGCCCGCGGGACGGAACCTACGAGCAGTACTTC.

A few counts support this clonotype. The J gene is TRBJ1-5, the V gene TRBV6-5; D may be TRBD1 (5 bases). The V gene lost 4 bases and the J gene lost 2 bases, with 9 bases spanning the gap. This CDR3 region has 14 residues. Germline V CDR1 and CDR2: MNHEY, SVGAGI. The CDR3, as DNA: TGTGCCAGCAGTTCAGGGCTTGGCAATCAGCCCCAGCATTTT. Protein: CASSSGLGNQPQHF.

This clonotype has a handful of counts. The chain uses TRBV10-2 and TRBJ1-5; no clear D. The ends were cut back, 3 bases at V and 1 base at J, with 7 bases in the middle. The CDR3 extends over 14 amino acids. Germline assignment: CDR1 WSHSY and CDR2 SAAADI. CDR3 in DNA: TGCGCCAGCAGTGAAGGACGGAGCAATCAGCCCCAGCATTTT. Translation: CASSEGRSNQPQHF.